This T cell receptor (beta chain) was recorded in a study of CD8 T cells in acute hepatitis C reinfection (dated by TCRdb to the early 2020s). Background on the whole study: Both during acute infection and after viral clearance, the study profiled the TCRbeta repertoire of CD8+ T cells that were specific for the HCV NS3-1073 epitope. Paired acute and follow-up samples were contributed by four of the spontaneous resolvers.

Read against the paper, the sample's time point label means: naive CD8 control sorted from an acute-time-point sample. Enrolled in the Montreal Hepatitis C Cohort (HEPCO) in Canada, the donors were people who inject drugs, and these donors were followed every 3 months. Acute primary HCV infection was defined as a positive HCV RNA or antibody test after a negative test within the previous 24 weeks. Cells were surface stained with CD3, CD8 and CD45RO antibodies, and an aqua fixable dye was used to exclude dead cells. The cohort additionally had more than 5 subjects who developed chronic infection, which was defined as HCV RNA positivity at 24 weeks. Once thawed from cryostorage, peripheral blood mononuclear cells underwent negative selection via the MACS CD8+ T cell Isolation Kit to obtain CD8+ T cells. A BD FACSAria II cell sorter was used to sort the cells. Genomic DNA was extracted from the FACS-sorted cells, and the TCRbeta chains were sequenced by the commercial immunoSEQ service. On the study's bioinformatics: ImmunoSEQ Analyzer software v3.0 and R v3.5.1 were the tools used to analyze the repertoire data. Only productive rearrangements were analyzed, as sequences containing stop codons or out-of-frame rearrangements were removed. The sequencing provider supplied the Simpson diversity, Shannon entropy, CDR3 length and nucleotide addition metrics. Based on frequency, clonotypes were placed into dominant, sub-dominant, low or lowest abundance groups, and clonotypes under 0.1% were left out of most analyses. Any CDR3 amino acid clonotype present in at least two subjects at a cumulative frequency of at least 0.5% was labeled public. Drawn from immuneACCESS, this table holds only the in-frame rearrangements with V and J called that TCRdb kept. Clones are partly lost; checked studies trace under half to an unresolved V gene and leave the rest unexplained. For V, J and clone size, that table is used; D and trimming come from the DNA. Across this sample there are 30,000 to 40,000 clones, with 85% to 90% seen only once. The ten largest account for more than 0.4% of the sample.

In this sample, this clone turned up a few times. Its antigen has not been determined. No base-level quality is on record; no much larger clone is a single base apart. A distance of 9 bases separates the germline ends of V and J, which lose 2 bases and 4 bases respectively. The germline V gene yields MGHRA for CDR1 and YSYEKL for CDR2. The CDR3 holds 14 amino acids from the cysteine to the phenylalanine. Only the CDR3 region is kept as DNA, spanning 42 bases read in frame from base 1. The investigation overall reported the following: About 13 public clonotypes were found regardless of outcome, and V04-02/J02-02 was used by one public clonotype. All groups showed preferential use of the TRBV04 and TRBV06 gene families, a pattern that overrepresentation in the naive pool did not explain. Because bulk sequencing covered only the TCRbeta chain, the alphabeta pairing of public clonotypes could not be determined. Diversity in the NS3-1073 specific repertoires was high, and no significant differences in diversity emerged among acute resolver, follow-up resolver and acute chronic samples. Chronically infected subjects had no follow-up repertoires because NS3-1073 specific cells were too rare to sort. Few CDR3 sequences were shared with other epitopes, and differences in sequencing approaches may have limited exact matching.

The sequenced material came from naive CD8+ T cells from PBMCs. The cell subset or site tag for this specimen amounts to: sorted total naive CD45RO-negative CD8+ T cells. The rearrangement combines TRBV4-1 with TRBJ1-5; the D gene is perhaps TRBD1, from 5 matching bases. The receptor's source is a man aged 25-45 years with chronic hepatitis C. The DNA reads TGCGCCAGCAGCCAACGACGGGGGAATCAGCCCCAGCATTTT. It is translated as CASSQRRGNQPQHF.